This T cell receptor (beta chain) appears in the sequencing data of a study of cytomegalovirus exposure and HLA in healthy donors. Findings and caveats of the study: CMV antigen specificity of three CMV-associated chains was confirmed in vitro.

At collection, donors were nominally healthy, but unrecorded immune exposures were probable. To note about this clone: No antigen is known for it.

In the PCR, 60 Vbeta and 13 Jbeta primers were used. Clones were read by immunoSEQ multiplex PCR, and TCRdb kept only the in-frame ones, dropping some. Counted here are 90,000 to 150,000 clones, less than 85% occurring once; the ten biggest clones make up roughly 15%. Per germline, CDR1 MNHEY and CDR2 SMNVEV (reference sequence). V gave up 3 bases and J gave up 3 bases, with 12 bases separating them. This CDR3 is 15 amino acids long. The TCR sequence derives from a man over 45 in good health and CMV-seropositive. This chain joins TRBV27 and TRBJ1-5; D gene unclear. Sequencing was done on a sample of PBMCs. This CDR3 is CASSLGGSDNQPQHF. The CDR3 nucleotides read TGTGCCAGCAGTTTGGGAGGTTCCGACAATCAGCCCCAGCATTTT.